This TCR beta chain was observed in a study of T cell responses to AZD1222 COVID-19 vaccine. Per germline, CDR1 SGHDT and CDR2 YYEEEE. The length of the CDR3 is 12 residues. Trimming took 1 base from V and 10 from J, leaving 11 bases between them. Measured with immunoSEQ multiplex PCR; TCRdb has only the in-frame clones, and not every one. In the table there are 130,000 to 150,000 clones, 88% of which are singletons. In the case of this clone: What it binds is not known.

Study-wide results and caveats: Within unmutated variant regions lay the reported targets of nearly half of spike-specific TCRs. Donors skewed white British and female; clonal diversity was possibly underestimated. Spike-spanning, vaccine-associated CD4 TCRs were dominant at 160-218 and 743-854.

The source of this sequence is an adult who received the MenACWY meningococcal vaccine as a control. The genes are TRBV5-6 and TRBJ1-1; TRBD1 might be the D (5 bases). Sequenced here: peripheral blood, sampled 28 days after the second dose of the MenACWY control vaccine. The CDR3 bases are TGTGCCAGCAGCTTGTATCAGGGCGCAGCTTTCTTT. Translation gives CASSLYQGAAFF.